A single sample gave rise to the 18 T cell receptor beta chains below, sequenced in a study of CD8 T cells in ankylosing spondylitis. MiXCR was run by TCRdb on the 5' RACE reads, yielding one entry per CDR3 protein. The sample holds a few hundred thousand distinct CDR3 sequences; more than 15% are singletons and the top ten take around 33%. Sample: blood, either unsorted or a sorted T cell fraction (not recorded which). These receptors all come from a male donor with ankylosing spondylitis or in good health (not recorded which).

V is TRBV2 and J is TRBJ2-3, with 7 bases fitting TRBD2. With 9 bases clipped from V and 5 bases from J, the junction kept 2 bases outside the gene matches. Germline lookup yields CDR1 SNHLY and CDR2 FYNNEI. The CDR3 loop spans 11 amino acids. The CDR3 sequence: CARREKDTQYF. The CDR3 nucleotides read TGTGCCAGGCGGGAGAAAGATACGCAGTATTTT.

This chain uses TRBV4-1 with TRBJ1-1, with 7 positions matching TRBD1. J lost 0 bases, V lost 4 bases, and 11 bases had no gene match. The CDR3 runs to 17 residues. The germline V gene encodes CDR1 MGHRA and CDR2 YSYEKL. The CDR3 spells CASSPRQGVGLNTEAFF. CDR3 in DNA: TGCGCCAGCAGCCCGAGACAGGGTGTGGGGTTGAACACTGAAGCTTTCTTT.

This clonotype came up a few times. This chain links TRBV7-8 with TRBJ2-1; 11 bases align to TRBD2. The germline V gene encodes CDR1 SGHVS and CDR2 FQNEAQ. With V trimmed by 5 bases and J by 3 bases, 9 bases remained unmatched. The CDR3 is made up of 17 amino acids. The CDR3 here is CASSDHLSGRDYNEQFF. The CDR3 DNA reads TGTGCCAGCAGCGACCATCTTAGCGGGAGGGACTACAATGAGCAGTTCTTC.

This clonotype was detected only a few times. DNA for the CDR3: TGCAGTGCTAGAACACTTAGCTCCTACGAGCAGTACTTC. This gives the protein CSARTLSSYEQYF. This chain connects TRBV20-1 to TRBJ2-7; D is ambiguous. The germline V gene encodes CDR1 DFQATT and CDR2 SNEGSKA (reference sequence). V lost 2 bases to trimming and J lost 0 bases, with 8 bases between them. The CDR3 sequence is 13 residues long.

For this clonotype: A much bigger clone sits one base away, suggesting this may be a read error. V and J are TRBV5-1 and TRBJ2-5, with D possibly being TRBD2 (5 bases). The CDR3 has 14 amino acids. CDR1 SGHRS and CDR2 YFSETQ come from the germline V gene. CDR3 coding DNA: TGCGCCAGCAGCTTGGATGGACTCCAAGAGACCCCGTACTTC. Translation: CASSLDGLQETPYF.

The chain joins TRBV12-3 or TRBV12-4 to TRBJ2-1; D remains ambiguous. The CDR3 loop spans 12 amino acids. V gave up 6 bases and J gave up 9 bases, with 12 bases separating them. CDR3 protein: CASSYGWGEQFF. Here the CDR3 DNA reads TGTGCCAGCAGCTATGGGTGGGGTGAGCAGTTCTTC.

This rearrangement joins TRBV14 to TRBJ2-7; D unclear. Germline values: CDR1 SGHDN, CDR2 FVKESK. Trimming removed 1 base from V and 4 bases from J, with 11 bases in between. This CDR3 is 14 amino acids long. The CDR3 here is CASSQGFPGYEQYF. CDR3 nucleotides: TGTGCCAGCAGCCAAGGTTTCCCAGGTTACGAGCAGTACTTC.

Notes on this clonotype: Being one base from a much bigger clone, this may be a read error. This is likely a read error, given that the CDR3 carries no conserved phenylalanine or tryptophan at its end. The chain uses TRBV4-1 and TRBJ2-7; a weak D match, TRBD1 (6 bases). CDR3 length: 13 residues. Looked up from germline, CDR1 is MGHRA and CDR2 is YSYEKL. The V gene lost 3 bases and the J gene lost 1 base, with 7 bases spanning the gap. CDR3 sequence (DNA): TGCGCCAGCAGCCAGGGGGCATCCTACGAGCAGTACTTA. Translation: CASSQGASYEQYL.

V and J are TRBV11-2 and TRBJ2-7; the D call may be TRBD1 or TRBD2 (5 bases each). Per the germline V gene, CDR1 is SGHAT and CDR2 is FQNNGV. The V end lost 2 bases, the J end lost 0 bases, and 8 bases lay between the germline ends. CDR3 length: 14 amino acids. DNA for the CDR3: TGTGCCAGCAGCTTAATTGGGGGCTCCTACGAGCAGTACTTC. Translating gives CASSLIGGSYEQYF.

This sequence joins TRBV28 and TRBJ2-2, with a tentative D call TRBD2 (5 bases). The V and J ends lost 5 bases and 3 bases respectively, with 10 bases between them. Germline V gene data show CDR1 as MDHEN and CDR2 as SYDVKM. The CDR3 is 14 amino acids. In DNA, the CDR3 is TGTGCCAGCAGTCGGAGGACGTACACCGGGGAGCTGTTTTTT. This gives the protein CASSRRTYTGELFF.

The J gene is TRBJ2-1, the V gene TRBV27, with 11 bases fitting TRBD2. The length of the CDR3 is 16 residues. After removal of 5 bases from V and 7 bases from J, the junction contained 10 bases not matched to a gene. CDR1 is MNHEY, CDR2 SMNVEV, per germline (reference sequence). CDR3 protein: CASSPILAGVRNEQFF. The CDR3 DNA sequence: TGTGCCAGCAGTCCAATACTAGCGGGAGTTCGGAATGAGCAGTTCTTC.

Here the CDR3 DNA reads TGTGCCAGCAGCTTAGGGCCGGGATGGAACACCGGGGAGCTGTTTTTT. It codes for CASSLGPGWNTGELFF. The chain employs TRBV11-1 and TRBJ2-2; possibly TRBD2 for D (5 bases). This CDR3 spans 16 amino acids. The V end lost 1 base, the J end lost 1 base, and 10 bases lay between the germline ends. The germline V gene encodes CDR1 SGHAT and CDR2 FQDESV (reference sequence).

The rearrangement joins TRBV7-2 to TRBJ2-7, with D possibly TRBD1 on 5 matching bases. The CDR3 spans 14 residues. Germline V lookup: CDR1 SGHTA, CDR2 FQGNSA. The V end was cut by 2 bases, the J end by 2 bases, with 10 bases between. Here the CDR3 DNA reads TGTGCCAGCAGCTTATTCAGGGAAGCCTACGAGCAGTACTTC. Amino acid sequence: CASSLFREAYEQYF.

V gene TRBV9 combines with J gene TRBJ2-1; tentatively, D is TRBD2 (5 bases). V lost 3 bases, J lost 6 bases, and 10 bases lay in between. Looked up from germline, CDR1 is SGDLS and CDR2 is YYNGEE. The CDR3 is made up of 13 amino acids. In nucleotides, the CDR3 is TGTGCCAGCAGCGAGGACTGGAGCAATGAGCAGTTCTTC. Protein sequence: CASSEDWSNEQFF.

This chain links TRBV4-1 with TRBJ1-1; a weak D match, TRBD1 (5 bases). Trimming pared 4 bases from V and 2 bases from J, leaving 11 bases between. This CDR3 spans 14 amino acids. From germline, CDR1 is MGHRA and CDR2 YSYEKL. CDR3 DNA sequence: TGCGCCAGCAGCCCTCGGGACTCAAACACTGAAGCTTTCTTT. It encodes CASSPRDSNTEAFF.

CDR3 region: CASSQGDTQYF. As DNA, the CDR3 is TGTGCCAGCAGTCAGGGTGATACGCAGTATTTT. The genes are TRBV12-3 or TRBV12-4 and TRBJ2-3; TRBD1 is a possible D gene (5 bases). With 5 bases removed from V and 6 bases from J, the gap between germline ends came to 6 bases. The CDR3 consists of 11 residues.

This clonotype was observed a few times. The genes are TRBV27 and TRBJ2-2; D may be TRBD1 (6 bases). The ends were cut back, 10 bases at V and 5 bases at J, with 14 bases in the middle. This CDR3 has 13 amino acids. CDR1 and CDR2 from the germline V gene are MNHEY and SMNVEV (reference sequence). The CDR3: CATAQGNTGELFF. Written as DNA, the CDR3 is TGTGCCACCGCACAGGGAAATACCGGGGAGCTGTTTTTT.

V is TRBV6-5 and J is TRBJ2-6; possible D gene TRBD1, 5 bases. V was cut by 4 bases and J by 2 bases, with 21 bases left in between. Germline V gives CDR1 MNHEY, CDR2 SVGAGI. The CDR3 runs to 19 residues. This CDR3 reads CASSSQIRGHETGANVLTF. CDR3 in DNA: TGTGCCAGCAGTTCGCAAATCCGAGGACACGAAACTGGGGCCAACGTCCTGACTTTC.